A selection of T cell receptor beta chains follows, all from one sample in a study of CD8 T cell repertoires and HIV-1 epitope variants. The antigens for these receptors are not known. This table comes from immunoSEQ multiplex PCR, and its TCRdb copy is limited to in-frame clones, with some not included. The sample has 6,000 to 8,000 clones, 65% to 70% seen once. The sequenced sample consisted of cultured CD8+ T cells derived from PBMCs. Every receptor here comes from a male donor with HIV. CDR3s include the opening cysteine and the closing phenylalanine or tryptophan. Fields, in order: D gene, V gene, clone size, J gene, CDR3 DNA, CDR3 protein. The D gene is left open where the match is weak. For some rows the clone size is stated as once, few or many, or as a class when expanded; others skip it.

d_gene: -; v_gene: TRBV11-2; abundance: -; j_gene: TRBJ2-5; CDR3nt: TGTGCCAGCAGCCCAGCAGAACCCCAAGAGACCCAGTACTTC; CDR3aa: CASSPAEPQETQYF
d_gene: TRBD1; v_gene: TRBV28; abundance: few; j_gene: TRBJ1-1; CDR3nt: TGTGCCAGCAGTTTCAACAGGGGGGGCACTGAAGCTTTCTTT; CDR3aa: CASSFNRGGTEAFF
d_gene: -; v_gene: TRBV28; abundance: -; j_gene: TRBJ1-1; CDR3nt: TGTGCCAGCAGTTTCCCGACAGGCACTGAAGCTTTCTTT; CDR3aa: CASSFPTGTEAFF
d_gene: TRBD2; v_gene: TRBV6-6; abundance: -; j_gene: TRBJ2-3; CDR3nt: TGTGCCACCCTAAGGGGACTAGCGGGAGGGAATACGCAGTATTTT; CDR3aa: CATLRGLAGGNTQYF
d_gene: -; v_gene: TRBV6-5; abundance: -; j_gene: TRBJ1-5; CDR3nt: TGTGCCAGCAGTTCCTACGGCGACAATGTAGAGCAGCCCCAGCATTTT; CDR3aa: CASSSYGDNVEQPQHF
d_gene: -; v_gene: TRBV9; abundance: few; j_gene: TRBJ1-5; CDR3nt: TGTGCCAGCAGCGTAGAAGGGGAGCATCAGCCCCAGCATTTT; CDR3aa: CASSVEGEHQPQHF
d_gene: -; v_gene: TRBV6-1; abundance: large; j_gene: TRBJ1-2; CDR3nt: TGTGCCAGCAGTGAACTTCCACAAGACCTAGACTATGGCTACACCTTC; CDR3aa: CASSELPQDLDYGYTF
d_gene: -; v_gene: TRBV28; abundance: -; j_gene: TRBJ2-7; CDR3nt: TGTGCCAGCAGTTTGAGGGGGGAGGGATTCGAGCAGTACTTC; CDR3aa: CASSLRGEGFEQYF
d_gene: TRBD2; v_gene: TRBV7-9; abundance: -; j_gene: TRBJ2-7; CDR3nt: TGTGCCAGCAGCCCGACTAGCGGGATCTACGAGCAGTACTTC; CDR3aa: CASSPTSGIYEQYF
d_gene: -; v_gene: TRBV11-3; abundance: -; j_gene: TRBJ1-2; CDR3nt: TGTGCCAGCAGCTTAGAAGCCTATTTTAACTATGGCTACACCTTC; CDR3aa: CASSLEAYFNYGYTF
d_gene: TRBD2; v_gene: TRBV4-1; abundance: -; j_gene: TRBJ2-5; CDR3nt: TGCGCCAGCAGCCAAGATCGTGCGGGAGCACAACAAGAGACCCAGTACTTC; CDR3aa: CASSQDRAGAQQETQYF
d_gene: -; v_gene: TRBV6-1; abundance: -; j_gene: TRBJ2-2; CDR3nt: TGTGCCAGCAGTGAAGCGGGAGTGTACGGGACCGGGGAGCTGTTTTTT; CDR3aa: CASSEAGVYGTGELFF
d_gene: TRBD1; v_gene: TRBV6-6; abundance: -; j_gene: TRBJ1-1; CDR3nt: TGTGCCAGCAAGATTGACAGGGGAAACACTGAAGCTTTCTTT; CDR3aa: CASKIDRGNTEAFF
d_gene: TRBD1; v_gene: TRBV27; abundance: -; j_gene: TRBJ1-1; CDR3nt: TGTGCCAGCAGTACAAGGACAGGGGGCACTGAAGCTTTCTTT; CDR3aa: CASSTRTGGTEAFF
d_gene: TRBD2; v_gene: TRBV7-9; abundance: -; j_gene: TRBJ2-1; CDR3nt: TGTGCCAGCAGCCCAGCACTAGCGGGCAACAATGAGCAGTTCTTC; CDR3aa: CASSPALAGNNEQFF
d_gene: -; v_gene: TRBV28; abundance: few; j_gene: TRBJ1-4; CDR3nt: TGTGCCAGCAGCCTCAGGGCCGCTAATGAAAAACTGTTTTTT; CDR3aa: CASSLRAANEKLFF
d_gene: -; v_gene: TRBV28; abundance: -; j_gene: TRBJ2-7; CDR3nt: TGTGCCAGCAGTGGAGGGGCTTGGGAGCAGTACTTC; CDR3aa: CASSGGAWEQYF
d_gene: -; v_gene: TRBV9; abundance: -; j_gene: TRBJ2-3; CDR3nt: TGTGCCAGCAGCGTAGTCCCCTCCCGGATGGCGCAGTATTTT; CDR3aa: CASSVVPSRMAQYF
d_gene: TRBD1; v_gene: TRBV5-1; abundance: -; j_gene: TRBJ2-2; CDR3nt: TGCGCCAGCAGCTTCGGGACAGGGGGTAATACCGGGGAGCTGTTTTTT; CDR3aa: CASSFGTGGNTGELFF
d_gene: -; v_gene: TRBV6-1; abundance: -; j_gene: TRBJ2-7; CDR3nt: TGTGCCAGCAGTTGGAACTACCCCTACGAGCAGTACTTC; CDR3aa: CASSWNYPYEQYF
d_gene: -; v_gene: TRBV5-6; abundance: -; j_gene: TRBJ1-5; CDR3nt: TGTGCCAGCAGCTTGGGAGGTCGTCAACGCAATCAGCCCCAGCATTTT; CDR3aa: CASSLGGRQRNQPQHF
d_gene: TRBD2; v_gene: TRBV7-9; abundance: -; j_gene: TRBJ2-5; CDR3nt: TGTGCCAGCAGCTTAATAGGACTAGCGGGAGTGGAGACCCAGTACTTC; CDR3aa: CASSLIGLAGVETQYF
d_gene: -; v_gene: TRBV28; abundance: -; j_gene: TRBJ1-2; CDR3nt: TGTGCCAGCAGGGCCGGATCCTATAACTATGGCTACACCTTC; CDR3aa: CASRAGSYNYGYTF
d_gene: TRBD1; v_gene: TRBV28; abundance: -; j_gene: TRBJ1-4; CDR3nt: TGTGCCAGCAGTTTAAGGGAGACAGGGTGGGAGAATGAAAAACTGTTTTTT; CDR3aa: CASSLRETGWENEKLFF